This T cell receptor (beta chain) was captured in a study of regulatory T cells in long-lasting Graves disease. Overall study: For under 3 months, newly diagnosed Graves' patients had been taking antithyroid drugs.

The study's findings and limits: Persistent disease preferred TRBV28, TRBJ1-2 and TRBJ2-5; new disease, TRBV20-1 and TRBJ2-1.

Time point of the sample: newly diagnosed GD, antithyroid drugs for less than 3 months. TCR sequences were obtained from RNA taken from PBMCs. V was trimmed by 4 bases and J by 0 bases, leaving 13 bases between them. The CDR3 is 15 residues long. Germline CDR1 reads LGHNA; CDR2 reads YNFKEQ. Assembly of TCR beta libraries relied on iRepertoire HTBI primers together with Arm-PCR of CDR3 regions. The authors' processing: Across samples, roughly 64 TRBV and some 14 TRBJ segments were found. Via MiXCR, TCRdb re-called the multiplex PCR reads, giving one row per CDR3 protein. Here the V and J calls rest on TCRdb's processing, not on the authors' analysis. The sample has about 610,000 distinct CDR3 sequences, about 15% seen once. This clonotype appeared a few times. Its target is unknown. This sample also belongs to another study, concerning T cells in Graves' hyperthyroidism and ophthalmopathy.

The material was peripheral blood mononuclear cells (PBMCs), obtained at new diagnosis, from a patient treated with antithyroid drugs. The genes are TRBV4-2 and TRBJ2-7, with D possibly TRBD1 on 6 matching bases. The origin of this receptor is a man between 18 and 35 years old with Graves disease. The CDR3 bases are TGTGCCAGCAGCCCGGGACATCAGAGCTCCTACGAGCAGTACTTC. This encodes CASSPGHQSSYEQYF.